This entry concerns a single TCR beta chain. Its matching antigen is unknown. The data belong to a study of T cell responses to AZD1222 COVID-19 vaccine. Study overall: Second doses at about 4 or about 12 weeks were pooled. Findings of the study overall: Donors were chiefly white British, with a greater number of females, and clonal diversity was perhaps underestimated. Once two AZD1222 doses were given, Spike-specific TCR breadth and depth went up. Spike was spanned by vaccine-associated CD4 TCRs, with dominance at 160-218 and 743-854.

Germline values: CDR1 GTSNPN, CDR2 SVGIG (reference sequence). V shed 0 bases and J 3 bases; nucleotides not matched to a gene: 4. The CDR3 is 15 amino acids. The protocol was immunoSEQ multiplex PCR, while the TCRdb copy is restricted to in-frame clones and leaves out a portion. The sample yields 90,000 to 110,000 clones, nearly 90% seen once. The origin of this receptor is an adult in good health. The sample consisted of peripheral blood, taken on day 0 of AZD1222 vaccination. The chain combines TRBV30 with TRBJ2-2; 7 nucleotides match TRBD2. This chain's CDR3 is CAWSVRGRDTGELFF. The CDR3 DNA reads TGTGCCTGGAGTGTACGAGGGAGGGACACCGGGGAGCTGTTTTTT.